Listed below are T cell receptor beta chains from one sample, sequenced in a study of blood T cell repertoires in COVID-19. Clones were read by immunoSEQ multiplex PCR, and TCRdb kept only the in-frame ones, dropping some. Of 12,000 or so clones detected, around 83% appear once; the ten largest clones hold less than 6%. The sequencing input was peripheral blood. Every receptor here comes from a human donor in a cohort sampled during active COVID-19. CDR3s leave out the opening cysteine and the closing phenylalanine or tryptophan. The D gene is left open where the match is weak.

CDR3aa	v_gene	j_gene	d_gene
ASSLEWASSYNEQF	TRBV5-6	TRBJ2-1	-
ASSPEGGPTEAF	TRBV7-2	TRBJ1-1	-
AWRRNPLNYGYT	TRBV30	TRBJ1-2	-
ASSHSGRVGELF	TRBV3-1/TRBV3-2	TRBJ2-2	TRBD2
ATRPQGLDEQY	TRBV7-2	TRBJ2-7	-
ASSLAWTGMNTEAF	TRBV7-8	TRBJ1-1	TRBD1
AWSPGAYEQY	TRBV30	TRBJ2-7	-
ASSQDPRGTSSGANVLT	TRBV4-1	TRBJ2-6	-
ASSFAHRTRRTDTQY	TRBV7-9	TRBJ2-3	TRBD2
ASSKTGSGNTIY	TRBV28	TRBJ1-3	-
ATSRDTPPAGAYNEQF	TRBV15	TRBJ2-1	TRBD2
ASRTGTGGHPYNEQF	TRBV19	TRBJ2-1	TRBD1
AAETSGIDEQF	TRBV24-1	TRBJ2-1	TRBD2
ATSREGQGLNTEAF	TRBV15	TRBJ1-1	TRBD1
SVLQGDWAGYEQY	TRBV29-1	TRBJ2-7	TRBD1
ASSLGGLTGGNGYGYT	TRBV5-4	TRBJ1-2	TRBD1
APRGRVEMNEKLF	TRBV21-1	TRBJ1-4	-